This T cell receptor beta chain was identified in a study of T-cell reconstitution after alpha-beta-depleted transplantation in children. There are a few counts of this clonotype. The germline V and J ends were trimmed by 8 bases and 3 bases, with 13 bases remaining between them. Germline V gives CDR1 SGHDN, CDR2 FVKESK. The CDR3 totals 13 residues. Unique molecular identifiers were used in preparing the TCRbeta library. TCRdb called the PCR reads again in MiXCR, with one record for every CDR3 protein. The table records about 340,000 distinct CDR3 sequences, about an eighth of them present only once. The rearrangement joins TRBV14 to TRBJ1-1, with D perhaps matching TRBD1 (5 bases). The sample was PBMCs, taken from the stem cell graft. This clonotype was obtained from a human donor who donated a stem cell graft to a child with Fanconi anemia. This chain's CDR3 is CASRGGTYTEAFF. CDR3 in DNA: TGTGCCAGCCGCGGGGGAACTTACACTGAAGCTTTCTTT.